Presented here are 9 T cell receptor beta chains from one specimen sequenced in a study of blood T cell repertoires in COVID-19. Some clones are missing from TCRdb's copy, which holds only in-frame ones; the method was immunoSEQ multiplex PCR. The table records 200,000 to 250,000 clones, about 90% of them present only once. The sequenced material came from PBMCs or T cells enriched from blood (not recorded which). The receptors here all came from a man between 45 and 60 years old who had been exposed to COVID-19.

The chain has TRBV3-1 (or the pseudogene TRBV3-2) and TRBJ1-2; 7 bases are a match to TRBD1. The junction had 3 bases not matched to a gene; V was cut back by 7 bases and J by 1 base. The CDR3 spans 13 residues. Germline V gives CDR1 LGHDT, CDR2 YNNKEL (reference sequence). The CDR3 coding sequence is TGTGCCAGCACGCGACAGGGTAACTATGGCTACACCTTC. Its protein is CASTRQGNYGYTF.

The chain has TRBV7-2 and TRBJ2-3; D possibly corresponds to TRBD2 (6 bases). The CDR3 sequence is 14 residues long. CDR1 is SGHTA, CDR2 FQGNSA, per germline. V lost 0 bases and J 2 bases, leaving 6 bases between the germline ends. Here the CDR3 reads CASSLAGLTDTQYF. In DNA, the CDR3 is TGTGCCAGCAGCTTAGCGGGACTCACAGATACGCAGTATTTT.

V is TRBV10-3 and J is TRBJ1-2; 9 bases align to TRBD1. CDR1 and CDR2 (germline): ENHRY, SYGVKD. J gave up 8 bases and V 3 bases, and 13 bases lay outside the gene matches. This CDR3 contains 16 residues. CDR3 sequence reads: CAISDSGTGYRRGYTF. In DNA form, the CDR3 reads TGTGCCATCAGTGATTCCGGGACAGGGTACCGACGGGGCTACACCTTC.

The chain links TRBV5-1 to TRBJ2-7; 9 nucleotides line up with TRBD2. Germline CDR1 reads SGHRS; CDR2 reads YFSETQ. This CDR3 contains 15 residues. V shed 2 bases, J shed 4 bases, and the junction held 7 bases outside the gene matches. The CDR3 reads CASSLGTSSEYEQYV. The CDR3 region has the DNA TGCGCCAGCAGCTTAGGGACTAGCTCCGAGTACGAGCAGTACGTC.

This chain joins TRBV3-1 (or the pseudogene TRBV3-2) and TRBJ2-1; TRBD2 matches 8 bases. The J segment lost 8 bases and the V segment lost 3 bases, leaving 6 bases of the junction unmatched. Per germline, CDR1 LGHDT and CDR2 YNNKEL (reference sequence). The CDR3 covers 14 residues. The CDR3: CASSHVAGGYEQFF. The CDR3 DNA is TGTGCCAGCAGCCACGTCGCGGGAGGCTATGAGCAGTTCTTC.

The J gene is TRBJ1-2, the V gene TRBV18, with 7 bases that match TRBD1. Looked up from germline, CDR1 is KGHSH and CDR2 is LQKENI. V shed 3 bases, J shed 4 bases, and the junction held 8 bases outside the gene matches. This CDR3 has 15 amino acids. The CDR3 region is CASSPNYDRAYGYTF. Written as DNA, the CDR3 is TGTGCCAGCTCACCGAATTACGACAGGGCCTATGGCTACACCTTC.

V is TRBV6-5 and J is TRBJ1-2; perhaps TRBD1 as D (6 bases). Germline values: CDR1 MNHEY, CDR2 SVGAGI. V was pared by 6 bases and J by 4 bases, with 18 bases between. The CDR3 runs to 15 residues. The CDR3 is CASSLASLQGYGYTF. The DNA for the CDR3 is TGTGCCAGCAGCCTTGCCTCACTACAGGGCTATGGCTACACCTTC.

The V and J genes are TRBV9 and TRBJ1-3, with a weak D call TRBD1 (6 bases). The germline gives CDR1 SGDLS, CDR2 YYNGEE. This CDR3 comprises 19 residues. V lost 1 base, J lost 0 bases, and 20 bases lay in between. CDR3 sequence: CASSVSYWGQHHSGNTIYF. CDR3 DNA: TGTGCCAGCAGCGTATCATACTGGGGACAACATCACTCTGGAAACACCATATATTTT. The full variable domain, rest sourced from reference TRBV9 and TRBJ1-3, is DSGVTQTPKHLITATGQRVTLRCSPRSGDLSVYWYQQSLDQGLQFLIQYYNGEERAKGNILERFSAQQFPDLHSELNLSSLELGDSALYFCASSVSYWGQHHSGNTIYFGEGSWLTVV.

V usage is TRBV4-1 and J usage is TRBJ1-1; the match to TRBD1 covers 10 bases. There are 15 residues in the CDR3. V lost 1 base, J lost 4 bases, and 3 bases stayed unmatched. From germline, CDR1 is MGHRA and CDR2 YSYEKL. The CDR3 nucleotides are TGCGCCAGCAGCCAAGGACAGGGGGCCGGCACTGAAGCTTTCTTT. Its protein is CASSQGQGAGTEAFF.